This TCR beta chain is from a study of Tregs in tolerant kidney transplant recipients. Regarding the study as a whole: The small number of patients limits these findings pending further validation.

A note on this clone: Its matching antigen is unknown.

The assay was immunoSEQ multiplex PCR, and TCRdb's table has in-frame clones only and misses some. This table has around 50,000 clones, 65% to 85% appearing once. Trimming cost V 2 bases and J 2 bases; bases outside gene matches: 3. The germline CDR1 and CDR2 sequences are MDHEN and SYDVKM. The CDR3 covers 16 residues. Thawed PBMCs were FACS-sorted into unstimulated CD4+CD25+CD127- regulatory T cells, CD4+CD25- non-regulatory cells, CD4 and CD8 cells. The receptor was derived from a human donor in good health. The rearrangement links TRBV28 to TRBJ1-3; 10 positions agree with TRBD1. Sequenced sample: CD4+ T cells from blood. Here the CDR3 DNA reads TGTGCCAGCAGTTTACGCGGGACAGGGGCTGGAAACACCATATATTTT. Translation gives CASSLRGTGAGNTIYF.